These T cell receptor beta chains were read from a single sample in a study of shared clonotypes between healthy human individuals. The method was immunoSEQ multiplex PCR; TCRdb's version includes in-frame clones alone and lacks a portion of them. The sample holds a few hundred thousand clones, about 97% seen once. Input material: naive CD4+ T cells sorted from blood. These receptors all stem from a woman in her thirties in good health. CDR3s include the opening cysteine and the closing phenylalanine or tryptophan. Fields, in order: V gene, J gene, CDR3 protein.

v_gene: TRBV27
j_gene: TRBJ1-2
CDR3aa: CASSLWGGQGYGYTF

v_gene: TRBV28
j_gene: TRBJ1-2
CDR3aa: CASSRDGGYTF

v_gene: TRBV18
j_gene: TRBJ2-7
CDR3aa: CASSSPGTGGEEQYF

v_gene: TRBV29-1
j_gene: TRBJ2-2
CDR3aa: CSVRPIGTGDAGELFF

v_gene: TRBV18
j_gene: TRBJ2-2
CDR3aa: CASSPRTENTGELFF

v_gene: TRBV5-4
j_gene: TRBJ2-3
CDR3aa: CASSPQGFNTQYF

v_gene: TRBV30
j_gene: TRBJ1-2
CDR3aa: CAWSWGYGYTF

v_gene: TRBV14
j_gene: TRBJ2-3
CDR3aa: CASSQLRVRDTQYF

v_gene: TRBV27
j_gene: TRBJ2-6
CDR3aa: CASSSLGQGGAGANVLTF

v_gene: TRBV4-1
j_gene: TRBJ1-2
CDR3aa: CASSQLSDTNNYGYTF

v_gene: TRBV5-1
j_gene: TRBJ2-4
CDR3aa: CASSWTIQGGAKNIQYF

v_gene: TRBV5-4
j_gene: TRBJ2-3
CDR3aa: CASSPPMREMDTQYF

v_gene: TRBV11-3
j_gene: TRBJ1-1
CDR3aa: CASSQGSTGEAFF

v_gene: TRBV2
j_gene: TRBJ2-5
CDR3aa: CASSEGLMGETQYF

v_gene: TRBV5-1
j_gene: NA
CDR3aa: CASTEDFRRSQGPFEQYF

v_gene: TRBV5-5
j_gene: TRBJ2-1
CDR3aa: CASSAGLAGGNEQFF

v_gene: TRBV7-9
j_gene: TRBJ2-2
CDR3aa: CASSLTVSGTGELFF

v_gene: TRBV10-3
j_gene: TRBJ1-4
CDR3aa: CAIGWTGEKLFF

v_gene: TRBV5-8
j_gene: TRBJ2-1
CDR3aa: CASSLDGAYYNEQFF

v_gene: TRBV28
j_gene: TRBJ1-2
CDR3aa: CASSLEGRVTATF

v_gene: TRBV2
j_gene: TRBJ1-6
CDR3aa: CASREDSAYNSPLHF

v_gene: TRBV18
j_gene: TRBJ1-5
CDR3aa: CASSPDSNQPQHF

v_gene: TRBV5-1
j_gene: TRBJ1-2
CDR3aa: CASSLPTGDGYTF

v_gene: TRBV27
j_gene: TRBJ2-7
CDR3aa: CASTRMVGYEQYF

v_gene: TRBV6-1
j_gene: TRBJ1-5
CDR3aa: CATSGYSNQPQHF

v_gene: TRBV28
j_gene: TRBJ2-6
CDR3aa: CASSPSAPGANVLTF

v_gene: TRBV28
j_gene: TRBJ1-5
CDR3aa: CASRKDRDYQPQHF

v_gene: TRBV7-9
j_gene: TRBJ2-2
CDR3aa: CASSLVGGDTGELFF

v_gene: TRBV6-1
j_gene: TRBJ2-7
CDR3aa: CASSERQGVSYEQYF

v_gene: TRBV6-5
j_gene: TRBJ2-1
CDR3aa: CASRRGLAGINEQFF

v_gene: TRBV5-1
j_gene: TRBJ2-7
CDR3aa: CASSWGTSATSYEQYF

v_gene: TRBV11-3
j_gene: TRBJ2-3
CDR3aa: CASSLLSSDTQYF

v_gene: TRBV2
j_gene: TRBJ1-1
CDR3aa: CASIGLTEAFF

v_gene: TRBV6-5
j_gene: TRBJ2-4
CDR3aa: CASSPGAALPQYF

v_gene: TRBV19
j_gene: TRBJ1-3
CDR3aa: CASHDRGRGNTIYF

v_gene: TRBV29-1
j_gene: TRBJ2-5
CDR3aa: CSLSRAYETQYF

v_gene: TRBV7-9
j_gene: TRBJ2-1
CDR3aa: CASSALDEQFF

v_gene: TRBV4-1
j_gene: TRBJ2-7
CDR3aa: CASSQLQPVLNRAYEQYF

v_gene: TRBV1
j_gene: TRBJ2-1
CDR3aa: CTSSQARHLRTEQFF

v_gene: TRBV19
j_gene: TRBJ1-2
CDR3aa: CASTESDYGYTF

v_gene: TRBV29-1
j_gene: TRBJ2-7
CDR3aa: CSVVLAGIYEQYF

v_gene: TRBV6-1
j_gene: TRBJ2-5
CDR3aa: CASSAQLAGGEEQYF

v_gene: TRBV19
j_gene: TRBJ1-3
CDR3aa: CASSATGGPGSGNTIYF

v_gene: TRBV6-5
j_gene: TRBJ2-7
CDR3aa: CASSSSGINEQYF

v_gene: TRBV6-1
j_gene: TRBJ2-6
CDR3aa: CASRTSGANVLTF

v_gene: TRBV14
j_gene: TRBJ2-7
CDR3aa: CASSQAYEQYF